This T cell receptor beta chain was captured in a study of patients and donors after allogeneic stem cell transplantation. Germline V CDR1 and CDR2: ENHRY, SYGVKD. V was shortened by 0 bases and J by 4 bases, with 6 bases between the two germline ends. The CDR3 loop spans 13 amino acids. TCRdb reanalysed the RT-PCR reads using MiXCR and keeps one entry per CDR3 protein. The data hold about a million distinct CDR3 sequences, with over 15% observed a single time. This clonotype was detected ten times or more. The chain employs TRBV10-3 and TRBJ1-1; no firm D call. The receptor was isolated from a human donor who was either an allogeneic HSCT recipient or a stem cell or donor lymphocyte infusion donor (not recorded which). It is not recorded whose cells these are; they may come from a transplant donor. The sequenced material came from blood, either unsorted or a sorted T cell fraction (not recorded which). CDR3 DNA sequence: TGTGCCATCAGTGAGTCTAAAGGCACTGAAGCTTTCTTT. Translating gives CAISESKGTEAFF.